A selection of T cell receptor beta chains follows, all from one sample in a study of cytomegalovirus exposure and HLA in healthy donors. Method: immunoSEQ multiplex PCR; TCRdb's copy keeps in-frame clones and lacks some. The sample holds around 150,000 clones, 60% to 80% seen once. Sequencing used PBMCs. These receptors originate from a male donor in good health and CMV-seronegative. The CDR3 runs from the conserved cysteine through the conserved F or W. The D gene is left open where the match is weak. Size is stated for part of the rows, as once, few or many counts, or as a class when the clone is expanded.

D	size	length	V	J	DNA	CDR3
TRBD1	-	13	TRBV28	TRBJ2-7	TGTGCCAGCAGACCGGGACAGTCCTACGAGCAGTACTTC	CASRPGQSYEQYF
-	few	15	TRBV7-9	TRBJ2-7	TGTGCCAGCAGCTTGGATCTGGGGGGCTCCTACGAGCAGTACTTC	CASSLDLGGSYEQYF
TRBD1	-	15	TRBV10-2	TRBJ1-5	TGCGCCAGCAGTGAGGGACAGGGGGCAGGTCAGCCCCAGCATTTT	CASSEGQGAGQPQHF
TRBD2	-	17	TRBV7-9	TRBJ2-1	TGTGCCAGCAGCTTAGAAGGACTAGCGGCAACCTACAATGAGCAGTTCTTC	CASSLEGLAATYNEQFF
TRBD1	-	17	TRBV10-1	TRBJ2-7	TGCGCCAGCAGTGAGTGCTATGGGACAGACAAACCCTGGGAGCAGTACTTC	CASSECYGTDKPWEQYF
-	few	13	TRBV7-3	TRBJ2-5	TGTGCCAGCAGCTTAAGCTACAGAGAGACCCAGTACTTC	CASSLSYRETQYF
TRBD2	-	15	TRBV5-4	TRBJ2-2	TGTGCCAGCAGTCTAGCGGGAGGAATTCCCGGGGAGCTGTTTTTT	CASSLAGGIPGELFF
-	-	13	TRBV5-1	TRBJ1-4	TGCGCCAGCAGCTTGGTCACAGATGAAAAACTGTTTTTT	CASSLVTDEKLFF
TRBD1	-	19	TRBV2	TRBJ1-5	TGTGCCAGCAGTAACTACTACATTGACAGGGGGCGACTCAATCAGCCCCAGCATTTT	CASSNYYIDRGRLNQPQHF
TRBD2	-	14	TRBV18	TRBJ2-1	TGTGCCAGCTCACCTGAAGGCGGGGGCAATGAGCAGTTCTTC	CASSPEGGGNEQFF
-	-	19	TRBV7-8	TRBJ2-7	TGTGCCAGCAGCTTAAGGTCTCTGTTCGATGGCGGGATAAGAGGCGAGCAGTACTTC	CASSLRSLFDGGIRGEQYF
-	-	14	TRBV5-1	TRBJ2-7	TGCGCCAGCAGCTTTGGACAGAGCTCCTACGAGCAGTACTTC	CASSFGQSSYEQYF
-	-	12	TRBV28	TRBJ2-7	TGTGCCAGCAGTTTAATCTCCTACGAGCAGTACTTC	CASSLISYEQYF
-	-	15	TRBV10-3	TRBJ1-4	TGTGCCATCAGTGAGTGGGGAGGGGCTAATGAAAAACTGTTTTTT	CAISEWGGANEKLFF
TRBD1	few	14	TRBV9	TRBJ2-7	TGTGCCAGCAGCACTTGGGACAGTCTCTACGAGCAGTACTTC	CASSTWDSLYEQYF
-	-	13	TRBV14	TRBJ1-6	TGTGCCAGCAGCCCATCAGGTGTCGGGGGACTCCACTTT	CASSPSGVGGLHF
TRBD2	few	14	TRBV6-5	TRBJ2-7	TGTGCCAGCAGCGGACTAGCGGGGGACTACGAGCAGTACTTC	CASSGLAGDYEQYF
-	-	12	TRBV28	TRBJ1-2	TGTGCCGGCCAACAGGGTAGGGGTGGCTACACCTTC	CAGQQGRGGYTF
-	-	11	TRBV7-9	TRBJ2-3	TGTGCCAGCAGCTCAGGGTCGGCGCAGTATTTT	CASSSGSAQYF
TRBD1	few	16	TRBV7-6	TRBJ2-6	TGTGCCAGCAGCGAGCGACAGGGTGGGGGGGCCAACGTCCTGACTTTC	CASSERQGGGANVLTF
-	-	16	TRBV4-2	TRBJ1-4	TGTGCCAGCAGCCAGGCCACGGGGTTAACTAATGAAAAACTGTTTTTT	CASSQATGLTNEKLFF
TRBD1	-	17	TRBV28	TRBJ1-1	TGTGCCAGCAGTTCGGGACAGGGGTTTATAATGAACACTGAAGCTTTCTTT	CASSSGQGFIMNTEAFF
-	-	16	TRBV28	TRBJ1-5	TGTGCCAGCAGTCCCAGGCGGGGCTATAGCAATCAGCCCCAGCATTTT	CASSPRRGYSNQPQHF
TRBD2	-	15	TRBV14	TRBJ2-5	TGTGCCAGCAGCCAAGATCCCGGGAGGGGAGAGACCCAGTACTTC	CASSQDPGRGETQYF
-	-	13	TRBV5-1	TRBJ2-3	TGCGCCAGCACTTTAGATTTTTCCGATACGCAGTATTTT	CASTLDFSDTQYF
TRBD1	-	14	TRBV7-9	TRBJ1-2	TGTGCCAGCAGCTATACAGGGGCCAACTATGGCTACACCTTC	CASSYTGANYGYTF
TRBD1	-	15	TRBV11-3	TRBJ2-7	TGTGCCAGCAGCCGTACCGGGACAGGGTCTGGCGAGCAGTACTTC	CASSRTGTGSGEQYF
TRBD2	-	17	TRBV10-2	TRBJ2-1	TGCGCCAGCAGTGAGCAGTCCGCCCTAGCGGGACCCAATGAGCAGTTCTTC	CASSEQSALAGPNEQFF
-	-	10	TRBV20-1	TRBJ1-1	TGCAGTGCTGTCCGGGACAAAACTTTCTTT	CSAVRDKTFF
TRBD2	-	11	TRBV6-5	TRBJ2-3	TGTGCCAGCAGTCCCGGGAGGACGCAGTATTTT	CASSPGRTQYF
-	-	14	TRBV28	TRBJ2-3	TGTGCCAGCAAACGTTCGACAGCCACAGATACGCAGTATTTT	CASKRSTATDTQYF
TRBD2	once	17	TRBV9	TRBJ2-7	TGTGCCAGCAGCACCCCCAGGGGGGCGGGAGGGTCCTACGAGCAGTACTTC	CASSTPRGAGGSYEQYF
-	-	15	TRBV10-3	TRBJ2-1	TGTGCCATCAGTGACAGGGTTAAGAAATTGAATGAGCAGTTCTTC	CAISDRVKKLNEQFF
TRBD2	-	16	TRBV4-2	TRBJ2-1	TGTGCCAGCAGCCAAGATAGCGGGGGCTCCTACAATGAGCAGTTCTTC	CASSQDSGGSYNEQFF
-	once	13	TRBV6-5	TRBJ2-7	TGTGCCAGCGTCGAACAGGAGTCCTACGAGCAGTACTTC	CASVEQESYEQYF
-	-	15	TRBV6-5	TRBJ2-7	TGTGCCAGCAGTTACTCGGCAGGGAATTCGGTCGAGCAGTACTTC	CASSYSAGNSVEQYF
-	-	18	TRBV7-3	TRBJ2-6	TGTGCCAGCAGCTTAACCCCGCAGGGCAGATCTGGGGCCAACGTCCTGACTTTC	CASSLTPQGRSGANVLTF
-	-	14	TRBV15	TRBJ2-3	TGTGCCACCAGGATGGGGGGGCCCCTAGATACGCAGTATTTT	CATRMGGPLDTQYF
TRBD1	few	14	TRBV6-9	TRBJ1-2	TGTGCCAGCAGTTCCGGACAGGGACCCTATGGCTACACCTTC	CASSSGQGPYGYTF
TRBD1	-	13	TRBV18	TRBJ2-7	TGTGCCAGCTCCGGGACAGGGGGCTACGAGCAGTACTTC	CASSGTGGYEQYF